This T cell receptor beta chain emerged from a study of early T cells in non-severe SARS-CoV-2 infection. In the study overall: Unsorted whole-blood RNA was sequenced in bulk, leaving chains unpaired.

The TCR library protocol was used to attach unique molecular identifiers. These identifiers were attached to individual cDNA molecules. TCRdb re-derived calls from the 5' RACE reads in MiXCR, one entry per CDR3 protein. The repertoire has tens of thousands of distinct CDR3 sequences, about 12% of them found once; the top ten carry almost 8.5%. In germline, CDR1 is MNHEY, CDR2 SVGEGT. The CDR3 spans 15 residues. The trim removed 8 bases at V and 7 bases at J, leaving 13 bases unmatched. This clonotype has a handful of counts. The chain uses TRBV6-2 or TRBV6-3 and TRBJ2-2, with 7 positions matching TRBD2. The specimen sequenced was whole blood. The source of this sequence is an adult who was a healthcare worker with PCR-confirmed SARS-CoV-2 infection or an uninfected control (not recorded which). DNA for the CDR3: TGTGCCAGCGCCCCTCGTCCGGGGGGTGACGGGGAGCTGTTTTTT. Encoded protein: CASAPRPGGDGELFF.